This T cell receptor beta chain was recorded in a study of identical twins. V was shortened by 2 bases and J by 3 bases, with 10 bases between the two germline ends. The germline V gene encodes CDR1 MDHEN and CDR2 SYDVKM. This CDR3 region has 15 residues. This clonotype was seen at least ten times. Its antigen is not identified. TCRdb re-analysed the 5' RACE reads in MiXCR, keeping a single row per CDR3 protein. In the table there are around 480,000 distinct CDR3 sequences, over 11% of which are singletons. The study, taken as a whole, reports: Insertions were fewer in abundant cord blood beta clonotypes, whereas memory repertoires showed none of this pattern.

The data also belong to a second study, concerning yellow fever vaccine responses in identical twins.

This receptor was identified in a woman aged 18-35 years in good health. The chain is built from TRBV28 and TRBJ1-4; a weak D match, TRBD1 (6 bases). The specimen was CD4+ T cells sorted from blood. CDR3 in DNA: TGTGCCAGCAGTTTACCGGGGGCTCCTAATGAAAAACTGTTTTTT. As protein: CASSLPGAPNEKLFF.